This T cell receptor (beta chain) was documented in a study of shared clonotypes between healthy human individuals. Study at large: The study drew on a couple of women and a few men aged 18 to 49 as donors.

CDR1 and CDR2 from the germline V gene are PRHDT and FYEKMQ (reference sequence). CDR3 length: 14 residues. The V end lost 4 bases, the J end lost 0 bases, and 9 bases lay between the germline ends. Concerning this clone itself: What it binds is not known.

Findings and limits, study-wide: Represented genetic and exposure-history diversity was restricted by having few donors.

As originally analysed: For the immunoSEQ data, sequences were junction-only without quality scores, so filtering differed. Measured with immunoSEQ multiplex PCR; TCRdb has only the in-frame clones, and not every one. Clonal size and the V and J genes are those of that table, whereas D and trimming came from the DNA. Seen here are some 500,000 clones, 70% to 80% observed once, and the top ten hold approximately 12%. Sequencing used PBMCs. The rearrangement links TRBV13 to TRBJ1-2; perhaps TRBD1 as D (6 bases). This TCR was sampled from a woman between 40 and 55 years old in good health. Some clones in this sample may be carry-over from other donors' samples. The CDR3 loop reads CASSWTETNYGYTF. CDR3 sequence (DNA): TGTGCCAGCAGCTGGACAGAGACTAACTATGGCTACACCTTC.